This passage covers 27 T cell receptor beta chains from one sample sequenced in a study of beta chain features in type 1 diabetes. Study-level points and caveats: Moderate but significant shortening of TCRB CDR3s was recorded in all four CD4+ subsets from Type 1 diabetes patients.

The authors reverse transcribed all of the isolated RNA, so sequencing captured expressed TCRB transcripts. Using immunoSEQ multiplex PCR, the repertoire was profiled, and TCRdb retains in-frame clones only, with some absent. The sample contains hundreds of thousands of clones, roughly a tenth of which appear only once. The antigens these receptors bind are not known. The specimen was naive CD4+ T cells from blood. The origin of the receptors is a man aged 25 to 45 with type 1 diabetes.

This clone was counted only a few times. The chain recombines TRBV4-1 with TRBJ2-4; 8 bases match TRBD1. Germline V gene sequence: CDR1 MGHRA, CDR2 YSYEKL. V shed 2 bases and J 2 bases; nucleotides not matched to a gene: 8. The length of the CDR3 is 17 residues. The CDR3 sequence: CASSQQGQGGTKNIQYF. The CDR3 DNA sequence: TGCGCCAGCAGCCAACAAGGACAGGGAGGAACCAAAAACATTCAGTACTTC.

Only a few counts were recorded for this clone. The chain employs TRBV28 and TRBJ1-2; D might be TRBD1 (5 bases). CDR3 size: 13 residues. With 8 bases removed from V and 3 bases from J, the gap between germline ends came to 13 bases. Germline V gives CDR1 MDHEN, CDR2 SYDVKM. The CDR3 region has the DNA TGTGCCAGCTCGACCGGACAAGACTATGGCTACACCTTC. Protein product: CASSTGQDYGYTF.

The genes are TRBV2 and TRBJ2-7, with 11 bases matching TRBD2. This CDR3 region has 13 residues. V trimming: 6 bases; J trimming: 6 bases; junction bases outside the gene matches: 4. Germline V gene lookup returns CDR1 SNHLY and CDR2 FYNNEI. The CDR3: CASRLAGASEQYF. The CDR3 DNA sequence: TGTGCCAGCAGACTAGCGGGGGCCTCCGAGCAGTACTTC.

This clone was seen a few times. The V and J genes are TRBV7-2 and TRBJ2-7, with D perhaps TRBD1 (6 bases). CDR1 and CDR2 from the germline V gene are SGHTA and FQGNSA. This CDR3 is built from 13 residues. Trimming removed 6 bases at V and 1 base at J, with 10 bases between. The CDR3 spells CASSIGQSYEQYF. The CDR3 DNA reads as TGTGCCAGCAGTATCGGACAGTCCTACGAGCAGTACTTC.

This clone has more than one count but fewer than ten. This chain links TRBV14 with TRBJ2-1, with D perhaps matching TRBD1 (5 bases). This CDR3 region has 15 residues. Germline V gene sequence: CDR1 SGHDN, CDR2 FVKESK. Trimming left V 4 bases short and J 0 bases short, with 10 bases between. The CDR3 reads CASSPQVSSYNEQFF. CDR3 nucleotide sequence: TGTGCCAGCAGCCCACAGGTTAGCTCCTACAATGAGCAGTTCTTC.

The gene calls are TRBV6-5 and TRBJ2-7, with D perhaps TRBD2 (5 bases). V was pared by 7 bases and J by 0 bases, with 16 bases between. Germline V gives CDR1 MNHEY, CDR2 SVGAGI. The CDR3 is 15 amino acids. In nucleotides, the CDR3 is TGTGCCAGCACCCGGGGAAGGGCAGGCTCCTACGAGCAGTACTTC. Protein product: CASTRGRAGSYEQYF.

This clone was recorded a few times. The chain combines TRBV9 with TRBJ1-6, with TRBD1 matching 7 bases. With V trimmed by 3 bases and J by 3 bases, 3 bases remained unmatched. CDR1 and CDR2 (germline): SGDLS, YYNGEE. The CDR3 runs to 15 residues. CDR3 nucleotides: TGTGCCAGCAGCGCCAGACAGGGCTATAATTCACCCCTCCACTTT. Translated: CASSARQGYNSPLHF.

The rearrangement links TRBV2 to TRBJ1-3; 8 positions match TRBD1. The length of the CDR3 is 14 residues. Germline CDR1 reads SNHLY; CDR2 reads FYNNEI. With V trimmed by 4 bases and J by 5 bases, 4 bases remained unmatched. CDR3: CASSVQGARNTIYF. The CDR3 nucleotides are TGTGCCAGCAGTGTTCAGGGGGCAAGAAACACCATATATTTT.

The CDR3 nucleotides read TGTGCCAGTAGTATTGGACAGGGATTTCCTATGGGTAGCAATCAGCCCCAGCATTTT. This sequence encodes CASSIGQGFPMGSNQPQHF. V usage is TRBV19 and J usage is TRBJ1-5, with 8 bases lining up with TRBD1. CDR1 and CDR2 (germline): LNHDA, SQIVND (reference sequence). The V gene end was trimmed by 3 bases and the J gene end by 0 bases; junction bases not matched to a gene: 13. This CDR3 contains 19 residues. Complete variable domain (other parts from reference TRBV19 and TRBJ1-5): DGGITQSPKYLFRKEGQNVTLSCEQNLNHDAMYWYRQDPGQGLRLIYYSQIVNDFQKGDIAEGYSVSREKKESFPLTVTSAQKNPTAFYLCASSIGQGFPMGSNQPQHFGDGTRLSIL.

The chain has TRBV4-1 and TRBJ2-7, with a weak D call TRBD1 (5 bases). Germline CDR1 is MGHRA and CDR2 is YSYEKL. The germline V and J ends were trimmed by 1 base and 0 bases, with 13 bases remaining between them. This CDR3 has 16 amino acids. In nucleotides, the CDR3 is TGCGCCAGCAGCCAAGGTGAAGCCGACAGCTCCTACGAGCAGTACTTC. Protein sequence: CASSQGEADSSYEQYF.

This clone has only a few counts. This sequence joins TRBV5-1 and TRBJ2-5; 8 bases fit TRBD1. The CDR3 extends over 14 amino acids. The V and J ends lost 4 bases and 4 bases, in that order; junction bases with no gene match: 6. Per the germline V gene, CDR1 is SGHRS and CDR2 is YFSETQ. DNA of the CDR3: TGCGCCAGCAGCATTCCCCAGGGGGCAGAGACCCAGTACTTC. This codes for CASSIPQGAETQYF. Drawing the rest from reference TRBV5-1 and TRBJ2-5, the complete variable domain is KAGVTQTPRYLIKTRGQQVTLSCSPISGHRSVSWYQQTPGQGLQFLFEYFSETQRNKGNFPGRFSGRQFSNSRSEMNVSTLELGDSALYLCASSIPQGAETQYFGPGTRLLVL.

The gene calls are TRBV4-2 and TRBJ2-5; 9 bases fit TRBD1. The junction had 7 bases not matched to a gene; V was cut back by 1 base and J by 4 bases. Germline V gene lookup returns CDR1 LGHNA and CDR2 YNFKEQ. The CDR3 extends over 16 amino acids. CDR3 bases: TGTGCCAGCAGCCAAGGTACAGGGGGCCGGCGAGAGACCCAGTACTTC. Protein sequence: CASSQGTGGRRETQYF.

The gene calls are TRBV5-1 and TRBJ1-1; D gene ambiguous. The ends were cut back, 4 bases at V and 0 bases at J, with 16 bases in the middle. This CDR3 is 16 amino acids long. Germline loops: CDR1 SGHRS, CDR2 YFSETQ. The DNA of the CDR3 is TGCGCCAGCAGCCCTCGAGTAGGAGACCTGAACACTGAAGCTTTCTTT. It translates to CASSPRVGDLNTEAFF.

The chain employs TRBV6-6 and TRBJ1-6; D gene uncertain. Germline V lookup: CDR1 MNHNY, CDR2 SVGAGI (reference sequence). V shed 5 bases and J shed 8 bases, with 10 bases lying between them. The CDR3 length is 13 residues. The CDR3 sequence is CASSPPGHSPLHF. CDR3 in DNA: TGTGCCAGCAGTCCCCCTGGGCATTCACCCCTCCACTTT.

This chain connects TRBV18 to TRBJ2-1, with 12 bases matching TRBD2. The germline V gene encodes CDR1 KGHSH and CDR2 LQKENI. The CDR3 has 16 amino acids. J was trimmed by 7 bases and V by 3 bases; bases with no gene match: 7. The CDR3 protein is CASSPPLAGGRNEQFF. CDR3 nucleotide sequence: TGTGCCAGCTCACCCCCGCTAGCGGGGGGGCGTAATGAGCAGTTCTTC. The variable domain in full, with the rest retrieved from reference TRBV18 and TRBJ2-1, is NAGVMQNPRHLVRRRGQEARLRCSPMKGHSHVYWYRQLPEEGLKFMVYLQKENIIDESGMPKERFSAEFPKEGPSILRIQQVVRGDSAAYFCASSPPLAGGRNEQFFGPGTRLTVL.

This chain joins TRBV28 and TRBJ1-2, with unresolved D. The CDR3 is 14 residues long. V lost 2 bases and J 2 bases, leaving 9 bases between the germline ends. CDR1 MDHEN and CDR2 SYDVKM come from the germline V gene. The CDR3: CASSLVPSNYGYTF. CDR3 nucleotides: TGTGCCAGCAGTTTAGTCCCGAGCAACTATGGCTACACCTTC.

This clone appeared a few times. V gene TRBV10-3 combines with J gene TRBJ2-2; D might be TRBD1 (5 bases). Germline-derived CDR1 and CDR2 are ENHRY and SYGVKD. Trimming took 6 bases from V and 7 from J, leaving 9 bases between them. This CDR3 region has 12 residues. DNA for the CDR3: TGTGCCATCAGCATTGACAGCGGGGAGCTGTTTTTT. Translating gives CAISIDSGELFF.

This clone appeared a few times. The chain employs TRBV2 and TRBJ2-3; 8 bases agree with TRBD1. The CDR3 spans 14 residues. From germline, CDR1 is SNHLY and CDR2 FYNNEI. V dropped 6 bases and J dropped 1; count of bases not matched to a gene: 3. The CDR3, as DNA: TGTGCCAGCAGGGCAGGGGGCGGCACAGATACGCAGTATTTT. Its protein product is CASRAGGGTDTQYF.

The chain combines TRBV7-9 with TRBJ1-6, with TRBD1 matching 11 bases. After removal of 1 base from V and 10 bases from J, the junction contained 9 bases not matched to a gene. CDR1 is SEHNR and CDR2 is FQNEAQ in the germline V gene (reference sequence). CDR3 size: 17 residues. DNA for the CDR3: TGTGCCAGCAGCTTAGGCGTTTCGGGACAGGGGGGATCACCCCTCCACTTT. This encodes CASSLGVSGQGGSPLHF.

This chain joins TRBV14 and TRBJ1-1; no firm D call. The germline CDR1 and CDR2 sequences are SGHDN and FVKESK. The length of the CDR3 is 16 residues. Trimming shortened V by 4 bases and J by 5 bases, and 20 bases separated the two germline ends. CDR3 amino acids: CASSRGVADRYTEAFF. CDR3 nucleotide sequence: TGTGCCAGCAGCCGAGGTGTGGCAGATAGGTATACTGAAGCTTTCTTT. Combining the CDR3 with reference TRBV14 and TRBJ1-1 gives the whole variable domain EAGVTQFPSHSVIEKGQTVTLRCDPISGHDNLYWYRRVMGKEIKFLLHFVKESKQDESGMPNNRFLAERTGGTYSTLKVQPAELEDSGVYFCASSRGVADRYTEAFFGQGTRLTVV.

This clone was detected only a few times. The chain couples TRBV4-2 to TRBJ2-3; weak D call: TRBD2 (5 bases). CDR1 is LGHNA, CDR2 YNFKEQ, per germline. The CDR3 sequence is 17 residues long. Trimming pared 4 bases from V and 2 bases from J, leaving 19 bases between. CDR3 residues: CASSRLGVARNTDTQYF. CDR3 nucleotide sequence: TGTGCCAGCAGCCGACTTGGGGTAGCGAGGAACACAGATACGCAGTATTTT.

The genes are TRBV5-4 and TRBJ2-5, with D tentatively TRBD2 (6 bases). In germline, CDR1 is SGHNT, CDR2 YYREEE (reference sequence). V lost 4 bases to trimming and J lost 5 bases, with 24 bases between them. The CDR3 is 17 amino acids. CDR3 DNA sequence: TGTGCCAGCAGCATTCTCGCCCGGGGGTCACTGCGGGAGACCCAGTACTTC. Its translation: CASSILARGSLRETQYF. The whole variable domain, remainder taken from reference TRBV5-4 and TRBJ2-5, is ETGVTQSPTHLIKTRGQQVTLRCSSQSGHNTVSWYQQALGQGPQFIFQYYREEENGRGNFPPRFSGLQFPNYSSELNVNALELDDSALYLCASSILARGSLRETQYFGPGTRLLVL.

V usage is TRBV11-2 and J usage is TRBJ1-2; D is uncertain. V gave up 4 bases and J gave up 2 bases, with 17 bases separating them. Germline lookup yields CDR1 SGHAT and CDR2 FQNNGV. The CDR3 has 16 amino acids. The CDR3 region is CASSSKIRGGNYGYTF. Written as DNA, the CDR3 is TGTGCCAGCAGCTCTAAGATCCGAGGAGGCAACTATGGCTACACCTTC.

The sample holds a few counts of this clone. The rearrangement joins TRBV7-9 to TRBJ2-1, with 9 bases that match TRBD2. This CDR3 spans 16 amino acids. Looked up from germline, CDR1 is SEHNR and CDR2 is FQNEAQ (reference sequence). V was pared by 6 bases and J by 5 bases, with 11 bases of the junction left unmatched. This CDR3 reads CASSPRGAGGHNEQFF. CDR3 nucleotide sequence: TGTGCCAGCAGTCCCCGGGGAGCGGGGGGACACAATGAGCAGTTCTTC.

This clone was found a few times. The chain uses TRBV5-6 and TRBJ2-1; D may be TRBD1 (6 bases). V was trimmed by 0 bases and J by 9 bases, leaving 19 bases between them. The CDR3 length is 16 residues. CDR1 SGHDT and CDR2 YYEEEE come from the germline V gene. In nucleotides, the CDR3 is TGTGCCAGCAGCTTGGCATCGAGGACAGTACGGGGTGAGCAGTTCTTC. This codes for CASSLASRTVRGEQFF.

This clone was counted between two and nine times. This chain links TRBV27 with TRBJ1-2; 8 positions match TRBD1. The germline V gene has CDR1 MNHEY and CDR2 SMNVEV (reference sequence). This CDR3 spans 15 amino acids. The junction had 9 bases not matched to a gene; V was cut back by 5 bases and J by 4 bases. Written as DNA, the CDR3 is TGTGCCAGCAGTGCAACAGGGGGAAAAAGCTATGGCTACACCTTC. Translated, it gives CASSATGGKSYGYTF.

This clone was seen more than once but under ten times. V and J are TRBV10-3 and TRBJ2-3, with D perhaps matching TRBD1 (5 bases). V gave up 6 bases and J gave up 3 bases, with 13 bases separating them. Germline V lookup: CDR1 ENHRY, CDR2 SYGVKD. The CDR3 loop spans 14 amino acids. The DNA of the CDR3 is TGTGCCATCAGACCGGACACGAGAACAGATACGCAGTATTTT. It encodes CAIRPDTRTDTQYF.